The clone carrying this T cell receptor (beta chain) was counted between two and nine times. Its cognate antigen is unknown. Template material for amplifying TCR beta CDR3 regions consisted of RNA transcripts. When the TCR CDR3 underwent first-round RT-PCR, the HTBI primer set was used. MiXCR, applied by TCRdb to the multiplex PCR reads, yields one record per CDR3 protein. The table shows approximately 530,000 distinct CDR3 sequences, with roughly 21% occurring only once. PBMCs were derived from about 10 ml fresh peripheral blood. These data originate in a study of T cells in Graves' hyperthyroidism and ophthalmopathy. Across the whole study: At initial diagnosis, before any treatment had begun, peripheral blood was obtained.

The CDR3 is 13 residues long. The ends were cut back, 3 bases at V and 0 bases at J, with 8 bases in the middle. From germline, CDR1 is DFQATT and CDR2 SNEGSKA (reference sequence). Study results and limitations: Ophthalmopathy and stable hyperthyroidism were separated by a 13 V-J model.

V and J are TRBV20-1 and TRBJ1-1; D is uncertain. The sample taken for sequencing was blood. The TCR comes from a man aged 35 to 55 with Graves' ophthalmopathy. The CDR3 nucleotides are TGCAGTGCTAGCCCTGATATGAACACTGAAGCTTTCTTT. Translation: CSASPDMNTEAFF.